A selection of T cell receptor beta chains follows, all from one sample in a study of blood T cell repertoires in COVID-19. Some clones are missing from TCRdb's copy, which holds only in-frame ones; the method was immunoSEQ multiplex PCR. The sample holds a few hundred thousand clones, about 90% seen once. The material sequenced was PBMCs or T cells enriched from blood (not recorded which). These TCRs come from a woman younger than 35 with acute COVID-19. CDR3s include the opening cysteine and the closing phenylalanine or tryptophan. The order of the fields is D gene, clone size, V gene, J gene, CDR3 DNA, CDR3 protein. A D gene is named only where the DNA matches it firmly. Size is omitted from some rows. Given values are once, few, many or a class for expanded clones.

>NA|NA|TRBV11-2|TRBJ1-2
TGTGCCAGCAGGTCCCTTCGGGTCTTTGGCTACACCTTC
CASRSLRVFGYTF
>TRBD2|NA|TRBV7-2|TRBJ2-1
TGTGCCAGCAGCTTAGAGATAGCGGGAATCTACAATGAGCAGTTCTTC
CASSLEIAGIYNEQFF
>TRBD2|NA|TRBV6-2/TRBV6-3|TRBJ2-1
TGTGCCAGCAGTTCACTCTTGAGAGCGGGATTAAATGAGCAGTTCTTC
CASSSLLRAGLNEQFF
>NA|NA|TRBV5-1|TRBJ2-5
TGCGCCAGCAGCTTCACAGTTAGTCAAGAGACCCAGTACTTC
CASSFTVSQETQYF
>NA|NA|TRBV19|TRBJ1-5
TGTGCCACCACCGGGACACACAATCAGCCCCAGCATTTT
CATTGTHNQPQHF
>TRBD2|NA|TRBV28|TRBJ2-1
TGTGCCAGCAGTGGGGGGACTAGCGGGAGGATGACCTACAATGAGCAGTTCTTC
CASSGGTSGRMTYNEQFF
>TRBD1|NA|TRBV29-1|TRBJ1-1
TGCAGCGTTGGGCGACAGGGCGACACTGAAGCTTTCTTT
CSVGRQGDTEAFF
>NA|few|TRBV29-1|TRBJ1-2
TGCAGCGGACAGTTTAACTATGGCTACACCTTC
CSGQFNYGYTF
>TRBD1|few|TRBV9|TRBJ1-3
TGTGCCAGCAGCGTAACTTCGGACAGGGCTGGAAACACCATATATTTT
CASSVTSDRAGNTIYF
>TRBD1|once|TRBV28|TRBJ2-2
TGTGCCAGCATGACAGGGACGGACACCGGGGAGCTGTTTTTT
CASMTGTDTGELFF
>NA|NA|TRBV15|TRBJ1-5
TGTGCCACCAGCAGAGATCGACGGGGAAATCAGCCCCAGCATTTT
CATSRDRRGNQPQHF
>NA|NA|TRBV5-1|TRBJ1-5
TGCGCCAGCGGAAACGGACAGTATAGCAATCAGCCCCAGCATTTT
CASGNGQYSNQPQHF
>NA|few|TRBV19|TRBJ1-3
TGTGCCAGTAGTTCCGTCTCCTCTGGAAACACCATATATTTT
CASSSVSSGNTIYF
>NA|NA|TRBV28|TRBJ1-4
TGTGCCAGCAGTTTGTCCATAGCAACTAATGAAAAACTGTTTTTT
CASSLSIATNEKLFF
>NA|NA|TRBV21-1|TRBJ2-5
TGTGCCAGCAGCGCCAGTCAGGGGCAAGAGACCCAGTACTTC
CASSASQGQETQYF
>NA|NA|TRBV6-6|TRBJ2-7
TGTGCCAGCAGTTACTCATCTTGGCAGGAGGCTTACGAGCAGTACTTC
CASSYSSWQEAYEQYF
>TRBD2|NA|TRBV15|TRBJ2-1
TGTGCCACCAGCAGAGGCAGTAGCGGGACAAACAATGAGCAGTTCTTC
CATSRGSSGTNNEQFF
>TRBD1|NA|TRBV2|TRBJ1-5
TGTGCCAGCAGTGAGCCGGGACAGGGCTTATGGAATCAGCCCCAGCATTTT
CASSEPGQGLWNQPQHF
>TRBD2|NA|TRBV5-1|TRBJ2-3
TGCGCCAGCAGCCTGGGCGGGGGGAGTACAGATACGCAGTATTTT
CASSLGGGSTDTQYF
>NA|NA|TRBV29-1|TRBJ2-2
TGCAGCATCGAAATGGCGGGTTCGAACACCGGGGAGCTGTTTTTT
CSIEMAGSNTGELFF
>TRBD2|NA|TRBV13|TRBJ2-2
TGTGCCAGCAGCTTCGGGAGGCCGAACACCGGGGAGCTGTTTTTT
CASSFGRPNTGELFF
>TRBD1|few|TRBV2|TRBJ1-1
TGTGCCAGCCGGGACAGGGCTTCTACTGAAGCTTTCTTT
CASRDRASTEAFF